The T cell receptor beta chain under discussion was sequenced for a study of identical twins. TCRdb re-derived calls from the 5' RACE reads in MiXCR, one entry per CDR3 protein. The repertoire consists of 750,000 to 950,000 distinct CDR3 sequences, with roughly 12% occurring once and the leading ten covering around 1.5%. This CDR3 is built from 14 residues. CDR1 DFQATT and CDR2 SNEGSKA come from the germline V gene (reference sequence). Trimming removed 0 bases at V and 4 bases at J, with 12 bases between. These sequences were also reported in another study, on yellow fever vaccine responses in identical twins.

This sequence joins TRBV20-1 and TRBJ1-2, with D perhaps matching TRBD1 (6 bases). The sequence was obtained from a woman between 18 and 29 years old in good health. Sequencing used PBMCs. CDR3 nucleotide sequence: TGCAGTGCTAGAGATTCCGGCAGGGGCTATGGCTACACCTTC. This encodes CSARDSGRGYGYTF.